Below, 28 T cell receptor beta chains from the same sample are listed, as sequenced in a study of blood T cell repertoires in COVID-19 (dated by TCRdb to 2020 to 2022). Library prep was done by the immunoSEQ multiplex PCR assay. In TCRdb, the immuneACCESS table is reduced to in-frame sequences with V and J assigned. These tables do not hold every clone; where another copy was compared, an unresolved V gene accounts for under half, and the others remain unexplained. For this sample the table gives around 130,000 clones, of which around nine tenths were detected only once. 18% of the sample is taken by the ten largest. Material for sequencing was peripheral blood. All receptors derive from a man aged 50-59 years with active or convalescent COVID-19.

The V gene is TRBV2, the J gene TRBJ1-2; D not certain. V was clipped by 2 bases and J by 5 bases, with 12 bases between them. This CDR3 contains 14 residues. The germline gives CDR1 SNHLY, CDR2 FYNNEI. The CDR3 DNA reads as TGTGCCAGCAGTGAACAAGGAGCCCGATATGGCTACACCTTC. Encoded protein: CASSEQGARYGYTF.

The V and J genes are TRBV15 and TRBJ2-3; 11 positions match TRBD2. V trimming: 0 bases; J trimming: 0 bases; junction bases outside the gene matches: 8. CDR1 LNHNV and CDR2 YYDKDF come from the germline V gene (reference sequence). This CDR3 is built from 19 residues. The CDR3, as DNA: TGTGCCACCAGCAGAGACCCGACTAGCGGGGCCGCTAGCACAGATACGCAGTATTTT. Its translation is CATSRDPTSGAASTDTQYF.

J is TRBJ2-3 and V is TRBV19; tentative D call: TRBD2 (5 bases). The CDR3 totals 11 residues. Germline V lookup: CDR1 LNHDA, CDR2 SQIVND (reference sequence). V was trimmed by 4 bases and J by 14 bases, leaving 13 bases between them. In DNA, the CDR3 is TGTGCCAGTAGTACGGGGTTTAAATTGTATTTT. Translating gives CASSTGFKLYF. Full variable domain (rest looked up from reference TRBV19 and TRBJ2-3): DGGITQSPKYLFRKEGQNVTLSCEQNLNHDAMYWYRQDPGQGLRLIYYSQIVNDFQKGDIAEGYSVSREKKESFPLTVTSAQKNPTAFYLCASSTGFKLYFGPGTRLTVL.

This clone was seen a single time. This chain uses TRBV15 with TRBJ2-5, with 9 bases that match TRBD1. In germline, CDR1 is LNHNV, CDR2 YYDKDF (reference sequence). The CDR3 has 15 amino acids. V lost 2 bases, J lost 7 bases, and 8 bases stayed unmatched. CDR3 nucleotides: TGTGCCACCAGCAGATCGCCGGACAGGGGAGGGACCCAGTACTTC. Residues: CATSRSPDRGGTQYF.

V gene TRBV7-2 combines with J gene TRBJ2-1, with 11 bases matching TRBD2. The CDR3 is 14 amino acids. CDR1 is SGHTA and CDR2 is FQGNSA in the germline V gene. The ends lost 11 bases at V and 8 bases at J; junction bases unmatched: 11. The CDR3 here is CASRASGGRDEQFF. DNA for the CDR3: TGTGCCTCCAGGGCTAGCGGGGGGAGGGATGAGCAGTTCTTC.

The rearrangement links TRBV27 to TRBJ2-7; 7 bases map to TRBD2. Losses at the gene ends were 6 bases for V and 4 bases for J; bases not matched to a gene: 9. Germline V CDR1 and CDR2: MNHEY, SMNVEV (reference sequence). CDR3 length: 14 amino acids. CDR3 coding DNA: TGTGCCAGCAGAGAACCCGGGACTACATACGAGCAGTACTTC. Its protein product is CASREPGTTYEQYF.

This chain links TRBV11-3 with TRBJ2-1; D might be TRBD2 (5 bases). Trimming cost V 5 bases and J 2 bases, with 16 bases left between them. The CDR3 is made up of 16 amino acids. The V gene's germline CDR1 is SGHNT and CDR2 YENEEA. CDR3 coding DNA: TGTGCCAGCAGCCCAGGACTGTCCGGGACCTACAATGAGCAGTTCTTC. It encodes CASSPGLSGTYNEQFF.

The chain carries TRBV7-9 and TRBJ2-2; 7 positions agree with TRBD2. CDR3 length: 15 amino acids. Germline V lookup: CDR1 SEHNR, CDR2 FQNEAQ (reference sequence). Germline trimming cut 5 bases from V and 7 bases from J; bases unmatched to any gene: 10. As DNA, the CDR3 is TGTGCCAGCAGCCTACCGGGACTACCTAACGGGGAGCTGTTTTTT. Encoded protein: CASSLPGLPNGELFF.

This clone has only one observation. The chain uses TRBV19 and TRBJ2-5; 7 nucleotides line up with TRBD2. The junction had 9 bases not matched to a gene; V was cut back by 6 bases and J by 2 bases. The CDR3 has 15 amino acids. CDR1 LNHDA and CDR2 SQIVND come from the germline V gene (reference sequence). CDR3 amino acids: CASSLGGTIQETQYF. In nucleotides, the CDR3 is TGTGCCAGTAGCCTAGGAGGGACTATTCAAGAGACCCAGTACTTC.

The V and J genes are TRBV6-1 and TRBJ1-5; 10 nucleotides align to TRBD1. The V segment lost 0 bases and the J segment 5 bases; nucleotides outside the gene matches: 4. Germline values: CDR1 MNHNS, CDR2 SASEGT. The CDR3 runs 16 residues. The CDR3 nucleotides are TGTGCCAGCAGTGAAGCCGGGACAGGGGTCCATCAGCCCCAGCATTTT. Protein: CASSEAGTGVHQPQHF.

The chain links TRBV19 to TRBJ2-3, with 7 bases fitting TRBD1. The CDR3 is made up of 16 amino acids. The trim removed 7 bases at V and 2 bases at J, leaving 12 bases unmatched. Looked up from germline, CDR1 is LNHDA and CDR2 is SQIVND (reference sequence). CDR3 sequence reads: CASTPNRDRHTDTQYF. The CDR3 nucleotides are TGTGCCAGTACCCCAAACAGGGACAGACACACAGATACGCAGTATTTT.

The chain recombines TRBV4-3 with TRBJ2-3; TRBD2 agrees at 8 bases. The CDR3 is 16 residues long. J was trimmed by 4 bases and V by 0 bases; bases with no gene match: 6. Germline CDR1 reads LGHNA; CDR2 reads YSLEER. CDR3 bases: TGCGCCAGCAGCCAAGAACTACGGGGGGGCCCAGATACGCAGTATTTT. This codes for CASSQELRGGPDTQYF.

V and J are TRBV18 and TRBJ2-3, with no clear D. The CDR3 is 12 amino acids. V was pared by 5 bases and J by 13 bases, with 16 bases between. Germline CDR1 reads KGHSH; CDR2 reads LQKENI. This CDR3 reads CASSYDAVKEYF. The CDR3 region has the DNA TGTGCCAGCTCATACGACGCGGTTAAAGAGTATTTT.

As to this clone: The germline gene is not matched at one end of the junction; a read error may be the cause. The chain links TRBV6-1 to TRBJ2-3; 7 bases are shared with TRBD1. This CDR3 is 16 amino acids long. Germline V CDR1 and CDR2: MNHNS, SASEGT. For the CDR3, the DNA is TGTGCCAGCAGCGAAGAGACAGGGAAGAGCTCAGATACGCAGTATTTT. It is translated as CASSEETGKSSDTQYF.

The chain links TRBV7-9 to TRBJ2-6, with 11 bases aligning to TRBD2. This CDR3 has 18 amino acids. Germline values: CDR1 SEHNR, CDR2 FQNEAQ (reference sequence). V trimming: 5 bases; J trimming: 0 bases; junction bases outside the gene matches: 6. CDR3 residues: CASSQGLAVNSGANVLTF. In DNA, the CDR3 is TGTGCCAGCAGCCAGGGACTAGCGGTCAACTCTGGGGCCAACGTCCTGACTTTC.

In regard to this clone: Relative to the germline gene, one junction end is altered; a read error may explain this. The V gene is TRBV30, the J gene TRBJ2-5; D perhaps matches TRBD2 (6 bases). The CDR3 consists of 13 residues. Germline V gives CDR1 GTSNPN, CDR2 SVGIG (reference sequence). CDR3 sequence (DNA): TGTGCCTGGAGTGGGGGGGTGTGGGGTCGGAAGGACTTC. This encodes CAWSGGVWGRKDF.

The chain uses TRBV7-2 and TRBJ1-3, with TRBD1 matching over 7 bases. The ends lost 1 base at V and 2 bases at J; junction bases unmatched: 8. CDR3 size: 17 residues. Germline V gene lookup returns CDR1 SGHTA and CDR2 FQGNSA. CDR3 coding DNA: TGTGCCAGCAGCTTAGTTTCAGGGGGGATGACTGGAAACACCATATATTTT. It specifies CASSLVSGGMTGNTIYF. Full variable domain (outside the CDR3, taken from reference TRBV7-2 and TRBJ1-3): GAGVSQSPSNKVTEKGKDVELRCDPISGHTALYWYRQSLGQGLEFLIYFQGNSAPDKSGLPSDRFSAERTGGSVSTLTIQRTQQEDSAVYLCASSLVSGGMTGNTIYFGEGSWLTVV.

This clone was counted a single time. This chain uses TRBV11-3 with TRBJ1-1; D possibly corresponds to TRBD1 (5 bases). Trimming left V 5 bases short and J 1 base short, with 11 bases between. The CDR3 loop spans 14 amino acids. Germline V lookup: CDR1 SGHNT, CDR2 YENEEA. DNA for the CDR3: TGTGCCAGCAGCCCTGGCCAGGGGAACACTGAAGCTTTCTTT. It codes for CASSPGQGNTEAFF. The complete variable domain, with remaining parts taken from reference TRBV11-3 and TRBJ1-1, reads EAGVVQSPRYKIIEKKQPVAFWCNPISGHNTLYWYLQNLGQGPELLIRYENEEAVDDSQLPKDRFSAERLKGVDSTLKIQPAELGDSAVYLCASSPGQGNTEAFFGQGTRLTVV.

The chain links TRBV28 to TRBJ1-6; 10 nucleotides align to TRBD1. The trim removed 6 bases at V and 8 bases at J, leaving 7 bases unmatched. This CDR3 is built from 15 residues. Germline V lookup: CDR1 MDHEN, CDR2 SYDVKM. The CDR3 DNA is TGTGCCAGCAGCTCGACAGGGGGCGCATATTCACCCCTCCACTTT. Translating gives CASSSTGGAYSPLHF.

This chain joins TRBV10-3 and TRBJ2-7; TRBD1 matches at 7 bases. The V and J ends lost 5 bases and 2 bases, in that order; junction bases with no gene match: 9. The CDR3 is 15 residues long. Germline V gene lookup returns CDR1 ENHRY and CDR2 SYGVKD. CDR3 sequence (DNA): TGTGCCATCAGTCCAGACAGGGCGGCGACCTACGAGCAGTACTTC. This encodes CAISPDRAATYEQYF.

The chain carries TRBV24-1 and TRBJ2-1; TRBD1 matches 11 bases. Germline assignment: CDR1 KGHDR and CDR2 SFDVKD. The CDR3 loop spans 12 amino acids. J gave up 15 bases and V 8 bases, and 8 bases lay outside the gene matches. CDR3 DNA: TGTGCCACCACCCCGGGACAGGGGGTGTGGTTCTTC. Translation: CATTPGQGVWFF.

The chain uses TRBV30 and TRBJ1-2; D is unresolved. This CDR3 is 13 amino acids long. CDR1 and CDR2 from the germline V gene are GTSNPN and SVGIG (reference sequence). Trimming cost V 4 bases and J 0 bases, with 9 bases left between them. As DNA, the CDR3 is TGTGCCTGGAATGAGGGATCTAACTATGGCTACACCTTC. It yields the protein CAWNEGSNYGYTF. Full variable domain (outside the CDR3, taken from reference TRBV30 and TRBJ1-2): SQTIHQWPATLVQPVGSPLSLECTVEGTSNPNLYWYRQAAGRGLQLLFYSVGIGQISSEVPQNLSASRPQDRQFILSSKKLLLSDSGFYLCAWNEGSNYGYTFGSGTRLTVV.

J is TRBJ2-3 and V is TRBV29-1, with TRBD2 matching over 8 bases. CDR3 length equals 13 residues. The V segment lost 7 bases and the J segment 3 bases; nucleotides outside the gene matches: 6. Germline V gene lookup returns CDR1 SQVTM and CDR2 ANQGSEA. The CDR3 sequence is CSGSSGVTDTQYF. CDR3 DNA: TGCAGCGGGAGTAGCGGGGTAACAGATACGCAGTATTTT.

The chain couples TRBV24-1 to TRBJ2-2, with 8 bases matching TRBD1. Germline V gene data show CDR1 as KGHDR and CDR2 as SFDVKD. The CDR3 consists of 15 residues. Germline trimming cut 4 bases from V and 6 bases from J; bases unmatched to any gene: 6. The chain's CDR3 is CATSDVDRVAGELFF. DNA of the CDR3: TGTGCCACCAGTGACGTGGACAGGGTCGCCGGGGAGCTGTTTTTT.

The chain employs TRBV29-1 and TRBJ2-7; TRBD2 agrees at 13 bases. V lost 5 bases, J lost 6 bases, and 10 bases stayed unmatched. Germline lookup yields CDR1 SQVTM and CDR2 ANQGSEA. The CDR3 is 15 residues long. CDR3 sequence: CSVFGLAGVSSEQYF. In nucleotides, the CDR3 is TGCAGCGTTTTCGGACTAGCGGGAGTATCAAGCGAGCAGTACTTC.

This clone occurred a few times. The rearrangement uses TRBV5-1 and TRBJ1-2; D may be TRBD1 (6 bases). Germline V gene data show CDR1 as SGHRS and CDR2 as YFSETQ. The germline V and J ends were trimmed by 4 bases and 4 bases, with 20 bases remaining between them. The CDR3 has 16 residues. This chain's CDR3 is CASSPGGGGRSYGYTF. CDR3 coding DNA: TGCGCCAGCAGCCCGGGAGGTGGGGGGCGAAGCTATGGCTACACCTTC.

This chain connects TRBV10-3 to TRBJ2-7, with a tentative D call TRBD2 (6 bases). This CDR3 has 14 amino acids. The V gene's germline CDR1 is ENHRY and CDR2 SYGVKD. V dropped 0 bases and J dropped 2 bases, with 8 bases sitting between them. The chain's CDR3 is CAISESWGAYEQYF. The CDR3 coding sequence is TGTGCCATCAGTGAGTCTTGGGGGGCCTACGAGCAGTACTTC.

This chain connects TRBV28 to TRBJ1-5, with a possible D match to TRBD1 (6 bases). Trimming removed 7 bases from V and 5 bases from J, with 12 bases in between. The length of the CDR3 is 13 residues. In germline, CDR1 is MDHEN, CDR2 SYDVKM. In nucleotides, the CDR3 is TGTGCCAGCACCGGACAGCGATATCAGCCCCAGCATTTT. Translating it yields CASTGQRYQPQHF.